This is a list of T cell receptor beta chains from one sample in a study of cytomegalovirus exposure and HLA in healthy donors. Method: immunoSEQ multiplex PCR; TCRdb's copy keeps in-frame clones and lacks some. The sample carries about 110,000 clones, roughly 82% recorded once. Material for sequencing was PBMCs. These receptors were taken from a woman in her 50s in good health and CMV-seropositive. The CDR3 runs from the conserved cysteine through the conserved F or W. The order of the fields is J gene, V gene, D gene, clone size, CDR3 DNA, CDR3 protein. D genes are given only for firm matches. Size is stated for part of the rows, as once, few or many counts, or as a class when the clone is expanded.

TRBJ1-2 TRBV7-2 TRBD1 NA TGTGCCAGCAGCTCCTTACAGGGGACGCATGGCTACACCTTC CASSSLQGTHGYTF
TRBJ1-1 TRBV7-2 NA NA TGTGCCAGCAGCTTCCTTGACACTGAAGCTTTCTTT CASSFLDTEAFF
TRBJ2-5 TRBV10-3 TRBD2 few TGTGCCATCAGTGGGGTGGGACTAGAAGAGACCCAGTACTTC CAISGVGLEETQYF
TRBJ2-5 TRBV7-8 TRBD1 NA TGTGCCAGCAGCTTAGTCTCCGGGACAGGGGTTCGATTGGAGTACTTC CASSLVSGTGVRLEYF
TRBJ1-4 TRBV30 NA few TGTGCCTGCATCTCTGGCAGTGGTAATGAAAAACTGTTTTTT CACISGSGNEKLFF
TRBJ2-1 TRBV19 TRBD2 once TGTGCCAGTAGTACACCGGGACTAGGAATGGGGGTCGGTGAGCAGTTCTTC CASSTPGLGMGVGEQFF
TRBJ2-1 TRBV7-9 NA NA TGTGCCAGCAGCCAGAAGGGGGAAAGTAACAATGAGCAGTTCTTC CASSQKGESNNEQFF
TRBJ1-2 TRBV9 NA NA TGTGCCAGCAGCGCGTCCGGGGTTGGCTACACCTTC CASSASGVGYTF
TRBJ1-2 TRBV14 NA once TGTGCCAGCAGCCAAGATCTTGTAGGCTACACCTTC CASSQDLVGYTF
TRBJ1-1 TRBV6-5 NA NA TGTGCCAGCACCGTGGACACAACGAGTACTGAAGCTTTCTTT CASTVDTTSTEAFF
TRBJ2-1 TRBV7-2 NA NA TGTGCCAGCAGGGAGGTGGGGGGTGAGCAGTTCTTC CASREVGGEQFF
TRBJ2-5 TRBV6-5 NA NA TGTGCCAGCAGGGCCATTGGGCTAGCGATTGGGACCCAGTACTTC CASRAIGLAIGTQYF
TRBJ1-5 TRBV6-5 NA once TGTGCCAGCAGGCACCTAGGGGATCAGCCCCAGCATTTT CASRHLGDQPQHF
TRBJ1-4 TRBV5-1 TRBD1 NA TGCGCCAGCAGCTTGGGCGGGACAGGGGGCAGGAATGAAAAACTGTTTTTT CASSLGGTGGRNEKLFF
TRBJ1-1 TRBV11-2 NA NA TGTGCCAGCAGCTTGGGGGGGAACACTGAAGCTTTCTTT CASSLGGNTEAFF
TRBJ1-2 TRBV10-3 NA NA TGTGCCACCCACCCCCCCACAGCTCACCCTAACTATGGCTACACCTTC CATHPPTAHPNYGYTF
TRBJ1-2 TRBV27 NA NA TGTGCCAGCAGGCAAAGGGGCGGCAGGGGCGAAAATTACTATGGCTACACCTTC CASRQRGGRGENYYGYTF
TRBJ1-2 TRBV5-1 TRBD1 NA TGCGCCAGCAGCTTAGCCGGACAGGGGGCCCCCTTTCTAGATGGCTACACCTTC CASSLAGQGAPFLDGYTF
TRBJ2-2 TRBV2 NA NA TGTGCCAGCAGTCTGGAGGGGTTAGCGAACACCGGGGAGCTGTTTTTT CASSLEGLANTGELFF
TRBJ2-3 TRBV2 TRBD2 NA TGTGCCATACTAGCGGGGGCCGTCGCCACGCAGTATTTT CAILAGAVATQYF
TRBJ2-7 TRBV28 NA once TGTGCCAGCAGCTCCCTCTACGAGCAGTACTTC CASSSLYEQYF
TRBJ2-7 TRBV7-2 NA NA TGTGCCAGCAGCTTAAGGATTGGGGGGAGATACGAGCAGTACTTC CASSLRIGGRYEQYF
TRBJ1-1 TRBV6-6 TRBD1 NA TGTGCCAGCAGCACAGGGGTGTGGAACACTGAAGCTTTCTTT CASSTGVWNTEAFF
TRBJ2-7 TRBV6-1 NA NA TGTGCCAGCAGTCGTCAGGGTTACTACTACGAGCAGTACTTC CASSRQGYYYEQYF
TRBJ1-2 TRBV7-2 NA NA TGTGCCAGCAGCTTAGAGTGGGGGCAGGCGAATGGCTACACCTTC CASSLEWGQANGYTF
TRBJ2-3 TRBV19 TRBD1 NA TGTGCCAGTAGTACAGGGACAGGGAGAACAGATACGCAGTATTTT CASSTGTGRTDTQYF
TRBJ2-3 TRBV10-3 TRBD1 NA TGTGCCATCAGTACAGGGGGAGGCACAGATACGCAGTATTTT CAISTGGGTDTQYF
TRBJ1-1 TRBV9 NA NA TGTGCCAGCAGCGTAGGGGTACATCGAAGGGAGGCTGAAGCTTTCTTT CASSVGVHRREAEAFF
TRBJ1-1 TRBV6-6 NA few TGTGCCAGCAGTTTCCAGCGAGATGAAGCTTTCTTT CASSFQRDEAFF
TRBJ2-7 TRBV7-4 NA NA TGTGCCAGCAGAAAGCCGGGTTCCCTCTCCTACGAGCAGTACTTC CASRKPGSLSYEQYF
TRBJ2-5 TRBV7-7 TRBD1 few TGTGCTAGCAGCCGGGACAGGGGGCGGGAGCAGTACTTC CASSRDRGREQYF
TRBJ2-2 TRBV2 NA NA TGTGCCAGCAGTACGGAGAGCACCGGGGAGCTGTTTTTT CASSTESTGELFF
TRBJ1-2 TRBV6-6 NA NA TGCGCCAGCAGTTTCGGGATGGGGAGCGTTTATGGCTACACCTTC CASSFGMGSVYGYTF
TRBJ2-3 TRBV5-4 TRBD2 NA TGTGCCAGCAGCCTGGTGAGCGGGGGGGCTAAGTATTTT CASSLVSGGAKYF
TRBJ2-6 TRBV15 NA NA TGTGCCACCAGCGGATGGACAGACTCTGGGGCCAACGTCCTGACTTTC CATSGWTDSGANVLTF
TRBJ1-2 TRBV2 NA NA TGTGCCAGCAGTTTTCGGCCTGTCAGGATGCCCTACACCTTC CASSFRPVRMPYTF